Below, 14 T cell receptor beta chains from the same sample are listed, as sequenced in a study of blood T cell repertoires in COVID-19. TCRdb's table, derived via immunoSEQ multiplex PCR, lists solely in-frame clones and lacks some. Altogether 65,000 to 95,000 clones are present, about nine tenths being singletons, with the ten largest covering 2.5% to 3%. The sequenced material came from peripheral blood. These receptors all stem from a man in his fifties with COVID-19, enrolled during active disease.

This chain links TRBV28 with TRBJ2-1; 8 nucleotides match TRBD1. V dropped 2 bases and J dropped 6; count of bases not matched to a gene: 9. The CDR3 is 16 residues long. Germline CDR1 and CDR2: MDHEN and SYDVKM. CDR3: CASSLPDRGEFNEQFF. The CDR3 bases are TGTGCCAGCAGTTTACCCGACAGGGGAGAGTTCAATGAGCAGTTCTTC.

The chain joins TRBV11-1 to TRBJ2-3; maybe TRBD2 (6 bases). Germline V gene lookup returns CDR1 SGHAT and CDR2 FQDESV (reference sequence). The length of the CDR3 is 16 residues. The V end lost 3 bases, the J end lost 3 bases, and 16 bases lay between the germline ends. CDR3 protein: CASSFFGGTGTDTQYF. The DNA of the CDR3 is TGTGCCAGCAGCTTTTTCGGCGGGACGGGGACAGATACGCAGTATTTT.

This clone was observed once. The chain joins TRBV5-1 to TRBJ1-6, with D possibly TRBD1 on 5 matching bases. Germline assignment: CDR1 SGHRS and CDR2 YFSETQ. The CDR3 consists of 13 residues. V was clipped by 4 bases and J by 6 bases, with 8 bases between them. The CDR3 DNA sequence: TGCGCCAGCAGCGCGGGGACTAATTCACCCCTCCACTTT. Encoded protein: CASSAGTNSPLHF.

The CDR3 loop is CASSDRDRGPLKEQYV. In DNA, the CDR3 is TGTGCCAGCAGTGACCGGGACAGGGGGCCCCTAAAGGAGCAGTACGTC. V and J are TRBV6-1 and TRBJ2-7, with 12 nucleotides matching TRBD1. Losses at the gene ends were 3 bases for V and 7 bases for J; bases not matched to a gene: 10. Germline V gene sequence: CDR1 MNHNS, CDR2 SASEGT. The CDR3 totals 16 residues.

The chain links TRBV19 to TRBJ2-4; TRBD1 matches 8 bases. Germline CDR1 and CDR2: LNHDA and SQIVND (reference sequence). The junction had 8 bases not matched to a gene; V was cut back by 7 bases and J by 3 bases. CDR3 length: 15 residues. DNA of the CDR3: TGTGCCAGTAAGGGCGGTGGGACAGGCAAAAACATTCAGTACTTC. It specifies CASKGGGTGKNIQYF.

The chain is built from TRBV6-2 or TRBV6-3 and TRBJ2-1; 11 bases map to TRBD2. The CDR3 consists of 15 residues. V shed 5 bases, J shed 5 bases, and the junction held 5 bases outside the gene matches. CDR1 is MNHEY and CDR2 is SVGEGT in the germline V gene. This CDR3 reads CASSHLGLADNEQFF. For the CDR3, the DNA is TGTGCCAGCAGTCACCTGGGACTAGCGGACAATGAGCAGTTCTTC.

This clone has only one observation. The J gene is TRBJ1-1, the V gene TRBV24-1, with a tentative D call TRBD1 (5 bases). Trimming pared 7 bases from V and 0 bases from J, leaving 17 bases between. CDR1 and CDR2 (germline): KGHDR, SFDVKD. This CDR3 is 16 amino acids long. CDR3 sequence (DNA): TGTGCCACCAGGCCCTCGGGGGGTCGAATGAACACTGAAGCTTTCTTT. Its protein is CATRPSGGRMNTEAFF.

V is TRBV6-5 and J is TRBJ2-3; possible D gene TRBD1, 5 bases. Deletions cut 0 bases from V and 1 base from J, with 8 bases between. Germline CDR1 reads MNHEY; CDR2 reads SVGAGI. There are 15 residues in the CDR3. The CDR3 loop reads CASSYSAGRTDTQYF. DNA for the CDR3: TGTGCCAGCAGTTACTCCGCAGGGCGCACAGATACGCAGTATTTT.

This chain connects TRBV28 to TRBJ2-7; D is ambiguous. V lost 5 bases to trimming and J lost 1 base, with 9 bases between them. Germline loops: CDR1 MDHEN, CDR2 SYDVKM. The CDR3 runs to 13 residues. CDR3 region: CASSGRWSYEQYF. The CDR3 DNA reads as TGTGCCAGCAGTGGGCGTTGGTCCTACGAGCAGTACTTC.

The sample holds a few counts of this clone. The V call is TRBV19, the J call TRBJ2-2; 8 bases are shared with TRBD2. CDR1 is LNHDA, CDR2 SQIVND, per germline (reference sequence). J was trimmed by 5 bases and V by 4 bases; bases with no gene match: 9. The CDR3 contains 16 residues. CDR3 amino acids: CASSTNSGIVTGELFF. The CDR3 DNA reads as TGTGCCAGTAGTACAAATAGCGGGATAGTGACCGGGGAGCTGTTTTTT.

CDR3 protein: CASSHRQGGSSRDTQYF. The CDR3 bases are TGCGCCAGCAGCCACCGACAGGGAGGATCTTCCCGAGATACGCAGTATTTT. This chain joins TRBV5-1 and TRBJ2-3; D is possibly TRBD1 (7 bases). Trimming left V 4 bases short and J 5 bases short, with 23 bases between. Germline CDR1 is SGHRS and CDR2 is YFSETQ. CDR3 length: 17 amino acids.

The gene calls are TRBV24-1 and TRBJ1-5; TRBD1 agrees at 9 bases. V lost 4 bases, J lost 7 bases, and 13 bases stayed unmatched. Germline V gives CDR1 KGHDR, CDR2 SFDVKD. The CDR3 contains 17 residues. Written as DNA, the CDR3 is TGTGCCACCAGTGACCGCTCCGAACAGGGGGCAGGACAGCCCCAGCATTTT. It translates to CATSDRSEQGAGQPQHF.

J is TRBJ2-2 and V is TRBV24-1; a possible D gene is TRBD2 (5 bases). CDR3 size: 13 residues. Germline V gives CDR1 KGHDR, CDR2 SFDVKD. V shed 6 bases and J shed 9 bases, with 13 bases lying between them. For the CDR3, the DNA is TGTGCCACCAGTTATAGGGAGTCCAGGGAGCTGTTTTTT. The encoded protein is CATSYRESRELFF.

J is TRBJ1-2 and V is TRBV7-8, with TRBD1 matching 10 bases. V dropped 5 bases and J dropped 6; count of bases not matched to a gene: 12. CDR1 and CDR2 (germline): SGHVS, FQNEAQ. This CDR3 is 16 amino acids long. CDR3 amino acids: CASSQLNAGTGDGYTF. The CDR3 DNA sequence: TGTGCCAGCAGCCAACTTAACGCCGGGACAGGGGATGGCTACACCTTC.